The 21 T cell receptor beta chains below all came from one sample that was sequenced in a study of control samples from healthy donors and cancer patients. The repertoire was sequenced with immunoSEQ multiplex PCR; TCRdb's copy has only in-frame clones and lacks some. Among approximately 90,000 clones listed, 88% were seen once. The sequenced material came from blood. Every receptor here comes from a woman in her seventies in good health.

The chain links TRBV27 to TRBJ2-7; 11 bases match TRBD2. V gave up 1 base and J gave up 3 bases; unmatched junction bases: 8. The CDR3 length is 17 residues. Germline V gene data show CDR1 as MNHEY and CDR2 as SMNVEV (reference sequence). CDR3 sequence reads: CASSLFSLAGGIYEQYF. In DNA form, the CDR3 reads TGTGCCAGCAGTTTATTCTCGCTAGCGGGGGGAATCTACGAGCAGTACTTC.

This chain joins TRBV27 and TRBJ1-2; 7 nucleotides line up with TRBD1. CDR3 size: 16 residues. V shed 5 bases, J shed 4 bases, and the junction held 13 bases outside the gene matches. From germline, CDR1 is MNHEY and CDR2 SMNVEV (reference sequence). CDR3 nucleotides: TGTGCCAGCAGTCACCGGACAGGAACTGGGGGCTATGGCTACACCTTC. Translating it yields CASSHRTGTGGYGYTF.

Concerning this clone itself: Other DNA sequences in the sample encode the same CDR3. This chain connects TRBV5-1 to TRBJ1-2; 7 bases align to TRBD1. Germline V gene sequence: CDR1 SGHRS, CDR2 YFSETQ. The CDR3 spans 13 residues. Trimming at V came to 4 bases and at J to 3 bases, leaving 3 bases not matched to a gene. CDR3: CASSLDRDYGYTF. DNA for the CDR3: TGCGCCAGCAGCCTTGACAGGGACTATGGCTACACCTTC. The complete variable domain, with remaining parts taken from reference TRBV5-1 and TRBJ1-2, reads KAGVTQTPRYLIKTRGQQVTLSCSPISGHRSVSWYQQTPGQGLQFLFEYFSETQRNKGNFPGRFSGRQFSNSRSEMNVSTLELGDSALYLCASSLDRDYGYTFGSGTRLTVV.

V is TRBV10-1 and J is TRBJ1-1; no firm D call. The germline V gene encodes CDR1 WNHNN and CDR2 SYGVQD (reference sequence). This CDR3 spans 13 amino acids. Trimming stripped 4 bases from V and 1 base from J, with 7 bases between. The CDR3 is CASSGGPNTEAFF. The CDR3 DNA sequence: TGCGCCAGCAGTGGTGGACCGAACACTGAAGCTTTCTTT.

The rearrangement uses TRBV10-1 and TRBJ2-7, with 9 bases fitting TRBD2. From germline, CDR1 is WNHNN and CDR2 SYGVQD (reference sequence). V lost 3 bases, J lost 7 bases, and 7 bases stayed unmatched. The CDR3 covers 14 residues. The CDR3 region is CASSDAGGPGEQYF. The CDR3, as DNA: TGCGCCAGCAGTGATGCGGGAGGGCCGGGGGAGCAGTACTTC.

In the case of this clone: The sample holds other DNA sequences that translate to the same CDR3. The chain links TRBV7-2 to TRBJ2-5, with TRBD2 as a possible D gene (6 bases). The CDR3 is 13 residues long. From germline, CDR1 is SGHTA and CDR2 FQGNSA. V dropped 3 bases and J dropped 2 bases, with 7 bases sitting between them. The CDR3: CASSLGLQETQYF. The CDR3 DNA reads TGTGCCAGCAGCTTGGGACTTCAAGAGACCCAGTACTTC.

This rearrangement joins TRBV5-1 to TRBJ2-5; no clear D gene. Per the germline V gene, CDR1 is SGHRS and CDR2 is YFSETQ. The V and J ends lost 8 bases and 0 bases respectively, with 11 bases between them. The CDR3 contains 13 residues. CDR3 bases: TGCGCCAGTCAACCTCAGTACCAAGAGACCCAGTACTTC. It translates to CASQPQYQETQYF.

The CDR3 nucleotides read TGTGCCAGCTCACCTGTGGGTCGACAGGGGAGCTCCTACAATGAGCAGTTCTTC. Encoded protein: CASSPVGRQGSSYNEQFF. This rearrangement joins TRBV18 to TRBJ2-1; TRBD1 agrees at 8 bases. The CDR3 runs to 18 residues. Trimming took 3 bases from V and 0 from J; bases not matched to a gene: 10. CDR1 and CDR2 from the germline V gene are KGHSH and LQKENI. The full variable domain, completed using reference TRBV18 and TRBJ2-1, is NAGVMQNPRHLVRRRGQEARLRCSPMKGHSHVYWYRQLPEEGLKFMVYLQKENIIDESGMPKERFSAEFPKEGPSILRIQQVVRGDSAAYFCASSPVGRQGSSYNEQFFGPGTRLTVL.

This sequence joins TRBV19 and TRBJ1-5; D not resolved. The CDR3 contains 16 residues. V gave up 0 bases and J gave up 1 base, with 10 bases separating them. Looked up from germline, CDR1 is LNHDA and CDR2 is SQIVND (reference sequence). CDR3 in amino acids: CASSIDRQESNQPQHF. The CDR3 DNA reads TGTGCCAGTAGTATAGATCGCCAGGAGAGCAATCAGCCCCAGCATTTT.

DNA for the CDR3: TGTGCCTGGAGTATAGCGGGGATCGCCTACAATGAGCAGTTCTTC. It is translated as CAWSIAGIAYNEQFF. This rearrangement joins TRBV30 to TRBJ2-1, with 8 bases aligning to TRBD2. CDR3 length equals 15 residues. The trim removed 2 bases at V and 2 bases at J, leaving 5 bases unmatched. Germline assignment: CDR1 GTSNPN and CDR2 SVGIG (reference sequence).

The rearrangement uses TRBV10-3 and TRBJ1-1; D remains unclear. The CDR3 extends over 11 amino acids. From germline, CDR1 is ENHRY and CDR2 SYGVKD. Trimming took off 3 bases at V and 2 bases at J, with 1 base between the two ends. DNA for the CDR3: TGTGCCATCAGTGACAACACTGAAGCTTTCTTT. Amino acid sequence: CAISDNTEAFF.

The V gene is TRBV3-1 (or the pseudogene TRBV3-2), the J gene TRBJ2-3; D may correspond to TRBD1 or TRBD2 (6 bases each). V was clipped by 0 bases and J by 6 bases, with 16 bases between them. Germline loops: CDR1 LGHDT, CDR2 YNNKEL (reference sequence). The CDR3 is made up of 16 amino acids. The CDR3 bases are TGTGCCAGCAGCCAAGATGTGACGGGGGCCGGGGATACGCAGTATTTT. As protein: CASSQDVTGAGDTQYF.

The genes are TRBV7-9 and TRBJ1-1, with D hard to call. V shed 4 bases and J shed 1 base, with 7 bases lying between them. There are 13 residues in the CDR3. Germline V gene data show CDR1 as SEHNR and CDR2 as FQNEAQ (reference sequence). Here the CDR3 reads CASSSRKNTEAFF. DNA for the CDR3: TGTGCCAGCAGCTCCCGAAAGAACACTGAAGCTTTCTTT.

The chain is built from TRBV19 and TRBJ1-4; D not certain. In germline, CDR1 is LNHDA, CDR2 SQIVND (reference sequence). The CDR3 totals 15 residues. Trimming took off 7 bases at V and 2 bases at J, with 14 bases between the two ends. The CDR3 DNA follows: TGTGCCAGTACTGAAGCAGCCCCGACTAATGAAAAACTGTTTTTT. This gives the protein CASTEAAPTNEKLFF.

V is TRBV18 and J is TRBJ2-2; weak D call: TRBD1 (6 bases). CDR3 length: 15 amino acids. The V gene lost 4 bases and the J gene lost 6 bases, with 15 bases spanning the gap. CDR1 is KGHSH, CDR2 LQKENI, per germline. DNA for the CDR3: TGTGCCAGCTCACAATTACAGGGAGAGGCCGGGGAGCTGTTTTTT. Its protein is CASSQLQGEAGELFF.

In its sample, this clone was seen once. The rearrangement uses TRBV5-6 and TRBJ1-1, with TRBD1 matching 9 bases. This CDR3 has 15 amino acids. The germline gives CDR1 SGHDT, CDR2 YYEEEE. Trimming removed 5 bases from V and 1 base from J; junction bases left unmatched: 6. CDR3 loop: CASRPTGGANTEAFF. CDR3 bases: TGTGCCAGCAGACCAACAGGGGGCGCGAACACTGAAGCTTTCTTT.

The CDR3 DNA reads as TGCAGCGTTGAGAAGGAGGCGGGGGGTGTCACCTACAATGAGCAGTTCTTC. Translation gives CSVEKEAGGVTYNEQFF. The rearrangement links TRBV29-1 to TRBJ2-1, with 8 bases identical to TRBD2. The V gene end was trimmed by 3 bases and the J gene end by 2 bases; junction bases not matched to a gene: 12. CDR1 SQVTM and CDR2 ANQGSEA come from the germline V gene. The CDR3 covers 17 residues.

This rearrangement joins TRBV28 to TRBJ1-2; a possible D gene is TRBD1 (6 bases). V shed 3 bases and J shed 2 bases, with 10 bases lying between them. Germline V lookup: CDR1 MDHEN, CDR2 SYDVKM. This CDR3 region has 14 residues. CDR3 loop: CASSFRDRNYGYTF. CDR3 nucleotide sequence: TGTGCCAGCAGTTTCCGAGACAGGAACTATGGCTACACCTTC.

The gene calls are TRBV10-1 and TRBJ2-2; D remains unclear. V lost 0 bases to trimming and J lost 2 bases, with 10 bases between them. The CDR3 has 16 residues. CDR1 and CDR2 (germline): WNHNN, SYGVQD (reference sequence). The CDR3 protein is CASSESWSGNTGELFF. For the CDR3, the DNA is TGCGCCAGCAGTGAGTCGTGGTCCGGAAACACCGGGGAGCTGTTTTTT.

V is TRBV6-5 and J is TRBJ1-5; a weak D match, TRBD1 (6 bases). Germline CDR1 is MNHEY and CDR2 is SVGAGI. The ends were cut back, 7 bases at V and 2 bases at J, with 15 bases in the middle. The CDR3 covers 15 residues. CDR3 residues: CASTETGLRNQPQHF. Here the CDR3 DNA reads TGTGCCAGCACCGAGACAGGTTTACGCAATCAGCCCCAGCATTTT.

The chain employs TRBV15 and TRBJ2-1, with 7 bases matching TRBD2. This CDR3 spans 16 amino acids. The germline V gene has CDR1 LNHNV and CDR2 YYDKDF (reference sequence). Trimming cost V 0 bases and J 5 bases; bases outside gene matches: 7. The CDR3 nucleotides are TGTGCCACCAGCAGAGAAAGTTGGACTAGTGACAATGAGCAGTTCTTC. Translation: CATSRESWTSDNEQFF.